This T cell receptor beta chain is drawn from a study of blood T cell repertoires in COVID-19. In the study overall: Donors in the United States, Italy and Spain gave samples during acute or convalescent COVID-19. Nucleic acid was either cDNA or gDNA, and it came from T cells, B-cell-depleted T cells, or PBMCs.

Germline CDR1 SGHVS, CDR2 FQNEAQ. The CDR3 is 16 residues long. Losses at the gene ends were 6 bases for V and 4 bases for J; bases not matched to a gene: 7. Participants were aged about 18 to 90 years, lived in over 20 US areas, and enrolled virtually. Cohort allocation depended upon clinical history that participants reported. Produced via immunoSEQ multiplex PCR; TCRdb's table is partial and in-frame only. This sample has roughly 500,000 clones, with over 75% found just once. The chain links TRBV7-8 to TRBJ2-1; 12 nucleotides line up with TRBD2. The TCR was taken from a woman aged 40 to 49 who had recovered from COVID-19. Sequenced input: PBMCs or T cells enriched from blood (not recorded which). The CDR3 region is CASRPRTSGTYNEQFF. The DNA of the CDR3 is TGTGCCAGCAGACCCAGGACTAGCGGGACGTACAATGAGCAGTTCTTC.